This is a list of T cell receptor beta chains from one sample in a study of shared clonotypes between healthy human individuals. Produced via immunoSEQ multiplex PCR; TCRdb's table is partial and in-frame only. The table lists around 580,000 clones, roughly 98% of them singletons. Sequenced input: naive CD8+ T cells sorted from blood. The origin of the receptors is a man aged 30 to 45 in good health. The CDR3 runs from the conserved cysteine through the conserved F or W. D genes are given only for firm matches. Only part of the rows carry a size: once, few, many, or a class if the clone is expanded.

j_call: TRBJ2-3; clone_size: -; v_call: TRBV9; d_call: -; cdr3_nt: TGTGCCAGCAACGAGCTACCCACAGATACGCAGTATTTT; cdr3_aa: CASNELPTDTQYF
j_call: TRBJ2-2; clone_size: once; v_call: TRBV4-1; d_call: -; cdr3_nt: TGCGCCAGCAGCCATTCCGCGAACACCGGGGAGCTGTTTTTT; cdr3_aa: CASSHSANTGELFF
j_call: TRBJ1-5; clone_size: -; v_call: TRBV27; d_call: -; cdr3_nt: TGTGCCAGCAGTACGGGACAAGGGAATCAGCCCCAGCATTTT; cdr3_aa: CASSTGQGNQPQHF
j_call: TRBJ1-1; clone_size: -; v_call: TRBV7-9; d_call: -; cdr3_nt: -; cdr3_aa: CASSFGTGSTFF
j_call: TRBJ2-7; clone_size: -; v_call: TRBV27; d_call: TRBD2; cdr3_nt: TGTGCCAGCAGGAAGGGACTAGCTGACTACTCCTACGAGCAGTACTTC; cdr3_aa: CASRKGLADYSYEQYF
j_call: TRBJ1-2; clone_size: -; v_call: TRBV9; d_call: -; cdr3_nt: TGTGCCAGCAGCAGAGACACCGGAGAGGGCTATGGCTACACCTTC; cdr3_aa: CASSRDTGEGYGYTF
j_call: TRBJ2-3; clone_size: -; v_call: TRBV2; d_call: -; cdr3_nt: TGTGCCAGCAGTGAATCCTGGCTAGCGAACACAGATACGCAGTATTTT; cdr3_aa: CASSESWLANTDTQYF
j_call: TRBJ1-2; clone_size: -; v_call: TRBV7-9; d_call: -; cdr3_nt: TGTGCCAGCAGCTTAGGGAGGGGTGACTATGGCTACACCTTC; cdr3_aa: CASSLGRGDYGYTF
j_call: TRBJ2-1; clone_size: -; v_call: TRBV11-2; d_call: -; cdr3_nt: TGTGCCAGCAGCTTAGTCTGGGAAGGAGAGCAGTTCTTC; cdr3_aa: CASSLVWEGEQFF
j_call: TRBJ2-7; clone_size: -; v_call: TRBV28; d_call: TRBD1; cdr3_nt: TGTGCCAGCAGCTCGTCGGACAGGCCCTACGAGCAGTACTTC; cdr3_aa: CASSSSDRPYEQYF
j_call: TRBJ2-3; clone_size: -; v_call: TRBV28; d_call: TRBD2; cdr3_nt: TGTGCCAGCAGTCCGGGACTAGCCGAAGATACGCAGTATTTT; cdr3_aa: CASSPGLAEDTQYF
j_call: TRBJ2-7; clone_size: -; v_call: TRBV27; d_call: -; cdr3_nt: TGTGCCAGCAGTTTATCCGGTTCGTTCTGGGAGCAGTACTTC; cdr3_aa: CASSLSGSFWEQYF
j_call: TRBJ2-7; clone_size: -; v_call: TRBV6-6; d_call: -; cdr3_nt: TGTGCCAGCAGGGCATACGGGACATACTCCTACGAGCAGTACTTC; cdr3_aa: CASRAYGTYSYEQYF
j_call: TRBJ2-7; clone_size: -; v_call: TRBV7-9; d_call: -; cdr3_nt: TGTGCCAGCAGCCCGGACAGTACCTACGAGCAGTACTTC; cdr3_aa: CASSPDSTYEQYF
j_call: TRBJ1-2; clone_size: -; v_call: TRBV6-4; d_call: TRBD1; cdr3_nt: TGTGCCAGCAAAGACCCCCGGGACAGGATTCCATCGCAATATGGCTACACCTTC; cdr3_aa: CASKDPRDRIPSQYGYTF
j_call: TRBJ1-5; clone_size: -; v_call: TRBV6-1; d_call: -; cdr3_nt: TGTGCCAGCAGTGAGAAGAAATTGCGGGTTCAGCCCCAGCATTTT; cdr3_aa: CASSEKKLRVQPQHF
j_call: TRBJ2-7; clone_size: -; v_call: TRBV27; d_call: TRBD1; cdr3_nt: TGTGCCAGCAGTACAGAATGGACAGGGACCTACGAGCAGTACTTC; cdr3_aa: CASSTEWTGTYEQYF
j_call: TRBJ2-6; clone_size: -; v_call: TRBV27; d_call: -; cdr3_nt: TGTGCCAGCAGTCTGGGGGGGGCCAACGTCCTGACTTTC; cdr3_aa: CASSLGGANVLTF
j_call: TRBJ1-5; clone_size: -; v_call: TRBV28; d_call: -; cdr3_nt: TGTGCCACAACAGGGAGCAATCAGCCCCAGCATTTT; cdr3_aa: CATTGSNQPQHF
j_call: TRBJ2-1; clone_size: -; v_call: TRBV5-1; d_call: TRBD1; cdr3_nt: TGCGCCAGCAGCCCCTACAGGGGCTTGGATGAGCAGTTCTTC; cdr3_aa: CASSPYRGLDEQFF